A selection of T cell receptor beta chains follows, all from one sample in a study of blood T cell repertoires in COVID-19. Profiled with immunoSEQ multiplex PCR; TCRdb holds only in-frame clones, not every one. The table shows 110,000 or so clones, with about 86% occurring only once. Sequences were obtained from peripheral blood. These receptors originate from a man aged 80 or over with acute or convalescent COVID-19. The CDR3 runs from the conserved cysteine through the conserved F or W. Fields, in order: V gene, J gene, D gene, clone size, CDR3 protein, CDR3 DNA. D genes are given only for firm matches. Clone size appears in some rows only: once, few, many, or a class for an expanded clone.

>TRBV7-7|TRBJ2-3|TRBD2|.
CASSLVASGSGLDTQYF
TGTGCTAGCAGCTTAGTGGCTAGCGGGAGCGGTTTAGATACGCAGTATTTT
>TRBV7-2|TRBJ2-7|TRBD2|.
CASSSPTSGPLAYEQYF
TGTGCCAGCAGCTCTCCCACTAGCGGTCCTTTAGCCTACGAGCAGTACTTC
>TRBV28|TRBJ1-6|TRBD1|.
CASSLDRGNSPLHF
TGTGCCAGCAGCCTCGACAGGGGCAATTCACCCCTCCACTTT
>TRBV3-1/TRBV3-2|TRBJ2-5|TRBD2|.
CASSPDSGRETQYF
TGTGCCAGCAGCCCGGACAGCGGGAGGGAGACCCAGTACTTC
>TRBV20-1|TRBJ2-5|.|.
CSAGGRETQYF
TGCAGTGCGGGGGGTCGGGAGACCCAGTACTTC
>TRBV7-6|TRBJ1-2|.|.
CASSLGGGYTF
TGTGCCAGCAGCTTAGGGGGCGGCTACACCTTC
>TRBV5-4|TRBJ1-2|.|.
CASSFTADYGYTF
TGTGCCAGCAGCTTCACAGCGGACTATGGCTACACCTTC
>TRBV18|TRBJ1-6|.|.
CASSPSASSYNSPLHF
TGTGCCAGCTCACCGTCAGCGAGCTCCTATAATTCACCCCTCCACTTT
>TRBV7-9|TRBJ1-3|.|many
CASSPNSGNTIYF
TGTGCCAGCAGTCCTAACTCTGGAAACACCATATATTTT
>TRBV19|TRBJ1-2|.|.
CASRTTNYGYTF
TGTGCCAGCAGAACTACTAACTATGGCTACACCTTC
>TRBV9|TRBJ2-2|TRBD2|once
CASSVATGGGNTGELFF
TGTGCCAGCAGCGTAGCTACGGGAGGGGGGAACACCGGGGAGCTGTTTTTT
>TRBV25-1|TRBJ2-1|.|.
CASSSITGSSYNEQFF
TGTGCCAGCAGCTCAATTACAGGGAGCTCCTACAATGAGCAGTTCTTC
>TRBV2|TRBJ2-7|TRBD2|.
CASSGLAGPYEQYF
TGTGCCAGCAGTGGACTAGCGGGGCCCTACGAGCAGTACTTC
>TRBV5-4|TRBJ1-6|.|once
CASSLEGNSPLHF
TGTGCCAGCAGCTTGGAGGGGAATTCACCCCTCCACTTT
>TRBV28|TRBJ1-1|.|.
CASSLSTLQGWNTEAFF
TGTGCCAGCAGTTTATCAACCCTTCAGGGGTGGAACACTGAAGCTTTCTTT
>TRBV14|TRBJ2-4|.|.
CASSQERSGVAKNIQYF
TGTGCCAGCAGCCAAGAAAGGTCGGGGGTGGCCAAAAACATTCAGTACTTC
>TRBV4-3|TRBJ2-7|TRBD1|.
CASSHRQGPYEQYF
TGCGCCAGCAGCCACCGACAGGGTCCCTACGAGCAGTACTTC
>TRBV15|TRBJ2-1|TRBD2|.
CATKEAGGGNEQFF
TGTGCCACCAAGGAGGCGGGAGGTGGCAATGAGCAGTTCTTC
>TRBV5-1|TRBJ2-5|TRBD1|.
CASSKPGQEETQYF
TGCGCCAGCAGCAAACCGGGACAGGAGGAGACCCAGTACTTC
>TRBV10-2|TRBJ1-1|TRBD1|.
CASSLPGQGNEAFF
TGCGCCAGCAGTCTACCCGGACAGGGGAATGAAGCTTTCTTT
>TRBV5-1|TRBJ2-7|TRBD2|.
CASSSGGTSGFYEQYF
TGCGCCAGCAGCTCTGGAGGGACTAGCGGATTCTACGAGCAGTACTTC
>TRBV18|TRBJ1-2|TRBD1|.
CASSPEDRIYGYTF
TGTGCCAGCTCACCAGAGGACAGGATATATGGCTACACCTTC
>TRBV6-1|TRBJ2-7|TRBD2|.
CASFSTSGRSEQYF
TGTGCCAGCTTTAGTACTAGCGGGAGGAGTGAGCAGTACTTC
>TRBV18|TRBJ2-7|.|.
CASSPPATDEQYF
TGTGCCAGCTCACCACCAGCTACCGACGAGCAGTACTTC
>TRBV24-1|TRBJ2-3|TRBD1|.
CATSDPGQGMNTQYF
TGTGCCACCAGTGACCCGGGACAGGGTATGAATACGCAGTATTTT
>TRBV7-6|TRBJ2-7|.|.
CASSLQSDYEQYF
TGTGCCAGCAGCTTACAATCAGACTACGAGCAGTACTTC
>TRBV5-1|TRBJ2-7|TRBD2|.
CASSLGGLGALNPDYEQYF
TGCGCCAGCAGCTTGGGGGGACTAGGAGCGTTAAATCCGGACTACGAGCAGTACTTC
>TRBV27|TRBJ2-7|.|few
CASSPYRENLYEQYF
TGTGCCAGCAGTCCATACAGGGAGAACCTTTACGAGCAGTACTTC
>TRBV6-6|TRBJ1-1|.|.
CASSPMVGRGNTEAFF
TGTGCCAGCAGCCCCATGGTGGGGAGGGGGAACACTGAAGCTTTCTTT
>TRBV5-8|TRBJ2-3|.|.
CASSLATSSVTSTDTQYF
TGTGCCAGCAGCTTGGCGACTTCTAGCGTAACTAGCACAGATACGCAGTATTTT
>TRBV2|TRBJ1-5|TRBD1|once
CASSDRVSQPQHF
TGTGCCAGCAGCGACAGGGTGAGTCAGCCCCAGCATTTT
>TRBV10-3|TRBJ2-1|TRBD2|.
CATLAGERNEQFF
TGTGCCACGCTAGCGGGAGAACGTAATGAGCAGTTCTTC
>TRBV7-3|TRBJ1-6|TRBD1|.
CASSLRAPGTGGDSPLHF
TGTGCCAGCAGCTTAAGGGCACCCGGGACAGGGGGCGATTCACCCCTCCACTTT
>TRBV5-1|TRBJ2-2|.|.
CASSLAGTGELFF
TGCGCCAGCAGCTTGGCGGGCACCGGGGAGCTGTTTTTT
>TRBV4-2|TRBJ2-6|.|.
CASSPTRTGANVLTF
TGTGCCAGCAGCCCAACTAGAACTGGGGCCAACGTCCTGACTTTC
>TRBV9|TRBJ1-6|TRBD1|.
CASSAEGDRENSPLHF
TGTGCCAGCAGCGCAGAGGGGGACAGGGAGAATTCACCCCTCCACTTT
>TRBV6-5|TRBJ2-2|TRBD1|.
CASRGQGGNGELFF
TGTGCCAGCAGGGGACAGGGCGGGAACGGGGAGCTGTTTTTT
>TRBV5-1|TRBJ2-7|.|.
CASSLVSGSYEQYF
TGCGCCAGCAGCTTGGTAAGCGGATCCTACGAGCAGTACTTC
>TRBV20-1|TRBJ2-3|.|.
CSASDTQYF
TGCAGTGCCTCAGATACGCAGTATTTT
>TRBV28|TRBJ1-5|.|.
CASNPRGGRPGHF
TGTGCCAGCAATCCCCGTGGGGGCAGGCCGGGGCATTTT
>TRBV25-1|TRBJ1-2|.|.
CASSESGLGYTF
TGTGCCAGCAGTGAATCAGGGCTTGGCTACACCTTC